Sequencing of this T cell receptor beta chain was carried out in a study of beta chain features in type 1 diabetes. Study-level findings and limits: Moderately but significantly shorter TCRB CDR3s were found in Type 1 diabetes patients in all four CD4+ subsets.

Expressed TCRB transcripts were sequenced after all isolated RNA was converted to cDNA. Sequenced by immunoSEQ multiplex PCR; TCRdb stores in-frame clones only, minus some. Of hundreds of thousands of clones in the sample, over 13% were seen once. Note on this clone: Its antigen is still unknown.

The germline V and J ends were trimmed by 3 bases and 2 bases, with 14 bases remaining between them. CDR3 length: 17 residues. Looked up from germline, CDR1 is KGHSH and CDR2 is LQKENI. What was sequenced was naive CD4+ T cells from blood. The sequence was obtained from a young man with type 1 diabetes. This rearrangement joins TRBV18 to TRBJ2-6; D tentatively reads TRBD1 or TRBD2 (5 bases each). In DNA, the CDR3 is TGTGCCAGCTCACCGAGAGGGGCGACCGCTGGGGCCAACGTCCTGACTTTC. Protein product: CASSPRGATAGANVLTF.